This T cell receptor (beta chain) is from a study of cytomegalovirus exposure and HLA in healthy donors (dated by TCRdb to between 2016 and 2019). At the level of the whole study: In an earlier analysis of fewer than 750 of the donors, about 270 Gb of sequence data and 100 million or so unique TCR beta sequences from roughly 190 million T cells were reported. The study combined high-throughput TCR immunosequencing, statistical association of individual TCRs with disease status, and machine learning to predict cytomegalovirus infection status. Every repertoire in the discovery cohort had been generated on one and the same sequencing platform. Five DR-DQ haplotypes were handled as single units for association and clustering because linkage in the cohort was strong. The aim of the study was to test whether cataloging public T cell receptors could identify signatures of past pathogen exposure. The T cell repertoires of several hundred subjects were profiled by immunosequencing and related to cytomegalovirus serostatus. An early release that covered some 630 HLA-typed donors contained 250 to 350 gigabases of sequencing data and some 87 million unique TCR sequences. HLA typing included class I and class II loci at four-digit resolution. A later genetic analysis took genome-wide SNP genotypes for about 60% of the roughly 670 donors and used that subset as a discovery cohort. Among 300 to 500 genotyped donors of the cohort, an average of about 220,000 unique TCR beta nucleotide sequences was sequenced per donor, of which about 18% were non-productive. Among the roughly 430 genotyped donors, approximately 77% belonged to the genetic ancestry cluster associated with self-reported Caucasian donors. Besides the first cohort of more than 650 subjects, a separate validation cohort made up of over 100 different subjects was used. To study patterns of TCR occurrence, a later analysis re-analyzed previously published TCR beta repertoires from 666 donors and added high-resolution HLA genotyping. In the later analysis, no new phenotypic data were used to find candidate immune exposures; instead, reliance was placed on TCR beta sequences and their occurrence across donors. The number of typed donors differed by locus: 629-630 for A, B, C, DRB1 and DQB1; 500 to 550 for DQA1; over 600 for DPA1; and roughly 470 for DPB1. Donor age, sex, ethnicity and CMV serostatus were collected together with the repertoire data. In an earlier analysis of a few hundred of the donors, high-throughput TCR beta sequencing was used to judge whether each TCR beta V gene segment behaved as functional or pseudogenic. Results and caveats for the whole study, not just this receptor: Some IMGT-functional V segments, including TRBV6-2 and TRBV6-3, could not be told apart with the 87-base-pair reads, so those segments were excluded. A cluster of highly shared sequence variants was judged likely to be a technical artifact of the sequencing pipeline. The classifier was reported to diagnose cytomegalovirus status with high specificity and sensitivity in both the original cohort and the validation cohort. A further reported finding was that TCR beta sequences accurately predicted the HLA-A and HLA-B alleles for most subjects in the first cohort. Correlated functional status among segregating V segments might be attributable to linkage disequilibrium, but an unknown experimental factor could not be ruled out. In this cohort, only TCR beta chains were sequenced, and detectable features were limited by the absence of alpha or paired-chain data. Because HLA typing was unavailable for some donors at each locus, only the typed subset was used in association tests. A total of 164 TCR beta chains were listed by the study as associated with cytomegalovirus. A later genetic analysis reported fewer N-insertions in productive TCRs among donors in an Asian-associated ancestry cluster than the approximately 700-donor mean. When HLA alleles, especially DR and DQ, strongly co-occurred, attributing TCR associations to individual alleles was difficult. A later analysis associated around 16,000 TCR beta sequences with specific HLA alleles at a false discovery rate of 0.05. Sequencing depth was assumed to be roughly uniform across donors in the presence/absence analyses, though that assumption may not hold. Approximately 16 rarely observed V segments, including chromosome 9 orphons, were excluded from the earlier analysis of some 590 of the donors because counts were too low. In a later analysis, HLA-associated TCR beta chains showed more clonal expansion and lower generation probabilities than non-associated chains that were equally common. A later analysis reported that several top co-occurrence clusters appeared linked to parvovirus B19, influenza, CMV and Epstein-Barr virus. For the cohort, immune exposure information was limited to CMV serostatus. Most TCR sequences were seen in very few donors, while some public TCRs were found in many individuals. In an earlier analysis of fewer than 700 of the donors, most TCR beta V segments appeared in productive rearrangements about 87% or about 30% of the time, broadly matching IMGT annotations. Three of the identified cytomegalovirus-associated TCR beta chains were confirmed in vitro to be specific for cytomegalovirus antigens. According to the authors, the approach could potentially be generalized to other disease states and immunological phenotypes. In a later analysis, most CMV-associated TCR beta chains were found to appear HLA-restricted, with HLA associations seemingly driven largely by CMV exposure. In a later genetic analysis, a missense DCLRE1C variant was associated with V-gene and J-gene trimming of TCR beta chains, and the association was replicated in an independent cohort. According to a later analysis, TCR association rates differed among HLA loci, with DRB1 alleles showing the most associated TCRs and HLA-C alleles showing the fewest.

In total, over 600 healthy bone marrow donors made up the cohort. At the time of sampling, all cohort members were nominally healthy, though unrecorded immune exposures were likely present. The donor tested CMV seropositive and was one of the 289 seropositive cohort members. A peripheral blood sample was provided by each donor, and peripheral blood mononuclear cells were used for TCR beta sequencing. The Qiagen DNeasy Blood Extraction Kit was used to extract genomic DNA from the blood cell samples. V and J lose 4 bases and 6 bases, and a span of 17 bases separates them. Based on the germline V gene, the CDR1 and CDR2 sequences are MDHEN and SYDVKM. The CDR3 spans 15 residues, from the cysteine through the phenylalanine. CDR3 DNA is the only sequence kept; it has 45 bases, read in frame from the first base. The library was made by the immunoSEQ multiplex PCR assay. A mixture of 60 forward primers for TCR Vbeta segments and 13 reverse primers for TCR Jbeta segments was used in the multiplex PCR. Amplification of the CDR3 region of rearranged TCR beta genes was performed with a multiplex PCR assay on genomic DNA. The amplified TCR beta libraries were sequenced on the Illumina HiSeq System as 87-base-pair reads. The source study handled its data this way. In a later analysis, tens of millions of unique TCR beta chains were counted across the 666 repertoires, and roughly 11 million of these chains were shared by at least two donors. Raw reads were error-corrected and collapsed into unique sequences with a nearest-neighbor algorithm that merged closely related sequences to remove PCR and sequencing errors. CDR3 sequences were aligned to IMGT reference sequences to assign V, D and J gene segments. Each retained sequence needed at least a six-nucleotide match to both a V gene segment and a J gene segment. A rearrangement was called productive if the CDR3 had no stop codons and remained in frame with V and J, and every other rearrangement was called non-productive. CDR3 was defined according to IMGT convention as the region running from the second conserved V-encoded cysteine to the conserved J-encoded phenylalanine. The earlier analysis of 500 to 750 of the donors excluded any sequence lacking an unambiguous match to a single V gene segment. In an earlier analysis of approximately 610 of the donors, V segments were called functional above 56.7% productive rearrangements and were called segregating when the between-donor standard deviation exceeded 5%. A statistical classification framework was built to diagnose cytomegalovirus status from the catalog of TCR beta chain sequences. A later analysis assigned V and J genes by comparing TCR nucleotide sequences with IMGT/GENE-DB human TR gene sequences. In a later analysis, CDR3 sequences and most-parsimonious VDJ recombination scenarios were assigned using the TCRdist pipeline. In a later analysis, each TCR beta chain was defined by its CDR3 amino acid sequence together with its V-gene family, and reads lacking a unique V-gene family were excluded. As a way to deal with suspected cross-contamination and a sequencing artifact, a later analysis dropped approximately 570 nucleotide sequences that were highly shared and had low generation probability. A later analysis calculated a clonal expansion index for each public chain from normalized within-repertoire ranks of inferred template counts. In a later analysis, generation probabilities were computed with a VDJ recombination model fitted to out-of-frame rearrangements, and the resulting probabilities were checked against IGoR. A later analysis scored TCR-TCR, TCR-HLA and TCR-CMV co-occurrence with hypergeometric tests, applying a repertoire-size bias correction to TCR pairs. False discovery rates were estimated in a later analysis by permuting HLA or CMV assignments 20 times. A later analysis grouped co-occurring TCRs with DBSCAN, adding TCRdist sequence similarity when clustering within HLA-allele-positive subsets. Repertoires with fewer than 30,000 or more than 120,000 public chains, plus five repertoires with anomalous nucleotide sharing, were excluded from co-occurrence clustering. The clones in this table, taken by TCRdb from immuneACCESS, are in-frame only. Not every clone is retained; where verified, under half of the shortfall comes from an unresolved V gene, and the cause of the rest is unknown. The V and J calls and the clone size are those of that table, but D and trimming were determined from the DNA. This sample gives 150,000 to 200,000 clones in total; 60% to 80% of them show up just once. In total, the top ten clones hold 11% to 15% of the sample.

As concerns this clone: Its antigen has not been determined. The input lacks base qualities; no much larger clone sits a single base away.

The rearranged chain carries TRBV28 and TRBJ2-3, with TRBD1 tentatively as D gene (6 bases match). The sequencing sample was made of PBMCs. This clonotype was obtained from a man aged 45-65 years in good health and CMV-seropositive. The CDR3 sequence is CASSSHLDQGDTQYF. The nucleotide sequence reads as follows: TGTGCCAGCAGTTCGCACCTCGATCAGGGGGATACGCAGTATTTT.